This T cell receptor beta chain is drawn from a study of blood T cell repertoires in COVID-19. The wider study: In each case, the material was cDNA or gDNA derived from T cells, B-cell-depleted T cells, or PBMCs.

The V gene's germline CDR1 is LNHDA and CDR2 SQIVND (reference sequence). This CDR3 comprises 16 residues. Trimming removed 5 bases from V and 0 bases from J, with 16 bases in between. Using immunoSEQ multiplex PCR, the repertoire was profiled, and TCRdb retains in-frame clones only, with some absent. The sample comprises 390,000 or so clones, roughly 89% of which are singletons, and approximately 7% rests with the top ten. The V and J genes are TRBV19 and TRBJ1-1, with D maybe TRBD1 (6 bases). This receptor was taken from a young man with active or convalescent COVID-19. The sequenced material came from peripheral blood. CDR3 sequence: CASSARRQAMNTEAFF. DNA of the CDR3: TGTGCCAGTAGTGCCCGTAGACAGGCTATGAACACTGAAGCTTTCTTT.